This T cell receptor (beta chain) was sequenced in a study of OX40 agonist ivuxolimab in advanced cancers. Study summary: Ivuxolimab, an antibody that agonizes OX40 (CD134), was administered to the patients. Males comprised 70% to 90% of the group, whose mean age was about 61 years (range 23 to 79). Study-level findings and limits: Some patients without response likewise showed low normalized clonal expansion. CD4+ and CD8+ T cells in blood underwent clonal expansion by week 6 at 0.1 to 3.0 mg/kg.

With regard to this clone: As yet, its antigen is unknown.

Trimming removed 0 bases at V and 6 bases at J, with 12 bases between. Germline CDR1 reads SGHTS; CDR2 reads YDEGEE. The CDR3 covers 15 residues. Only in-frame clones appear in the TCRdb table, and some are missing; sequencing was by immunoSEQ multiplex PCR. The sample shows about 95,000 clones, around nine tenths of them seen only once. V usage is TRBV5-8 and J usage is TRBJ2-2, with D perhaps matching TRBD2 (6 bases). The sequence was obtained from an adult with an advanced solid tumor such as melanoma, head and neck, liver or kidney cancer. The sample was CD4+ or CD8+ T cells sorted from blood, taken in a trial of the OX40 agonist ivuxolimab. The CDR3 sequence is CASSLVRDLAGELFF. CDR3 DNA sequence: TGTGCCAGCAGCTTGGTTCGGGACTTAGCCGGGGAGCTGTTTTTT.